This entry describes one T cell receptor beta chain. The sample is drawn from a study of control samples from healthy donors and cancer patients. Sequencing was performed with immunoSEQ multiplex PCR; in TCRdb, only in-frame clones are kept and a portion is missing. The data show approximately 140,000 clones, roughly 92% seen once. This TCR came from a man aged 30 to 39 in good health. The sequenced sample was blood.

The CDR3 bases are TGTGCCAGCAGTGATTATGGGAAGACTAACACTGAAGCTTTCTTT. The encoded protein is CASSDYGKTNTEAFF. The genes are TRBV2 and TRBJ1-1; D not certain. The germline CDR1 and CDR2 sequences are SNHLY and FYNNEI. Trimming shortened V by 3 bases and J by 2 bases, and 13 bases separated the two germline ends. CDR3 length equals 15 residues.